A single sample is the source of the 16 T cell receptor beta chains below, sequenced in a study of radiation and T cells in renal cell carcinoma. Repertoires were generated with immunoSEQ multiplex PCR, while TCRdb's copy carries only in-frame clones and drops some. The sample records roughly 140,000 clones, approximately 86% being singletons. The time point here: blood 2 weeks post-SBRT. The treatment here: 15 Gy SBRT to primary tumor, nephrectomy 4 weeks later. Sample: blood, taken from a patient whose treatment included radiotherapy and nephrectomy. These receptors all stem from a woman in her forties or fifties with renal cell carcinoma.

This chain links TRBV7-6 with TRBJ2-6; possible D gene TRBD1, 6 bases. V was trimmed by 5 bases and J by 1 base, leaving 18 bases between them. This CDR3 contains 18 residues. CDR1 SGHVS and CDR2 FNYEAQ come from the germline V gene. The DNA of the CDR3 is TGTGCCAGCAGCCCGGCCGGGACACCGATGTCTGGGGCCAACGTCCTGACTTTC. Protein sequence: CASSPAGTPMSGANVLTF. Using reference TRBV7-6 and TRBJ2-6 for the parts outside the CDR3, the full variable domain is GAGVSQSPRYKVTKRGQDVALRCDPISGHVSLYWYRQALGQGPEFLTYFNYEAQQDKSGLPNDRFSAERPEGSISTLTIQRTEQRDSAMYRCASSPAGTPMSGANVLTFGAGSRLTVL.

J is TRBJ2-5 and V is TRBV6-1; no firm D call. Trimming removed 9 bases at V and 1 base at J, with 15 bases between. This CDR3 is built from 14 residues. The germline V gene has CDR1 MNHNS and CDR2 SASEGT. CDR3 protein: CASIGTWTQETQYF. CDR3 DNA: TGTGCCAGTATCGGAACCTGGACCCAAGAGACCCAGTACTTC.

This chain links TRBV30 with TRBJ1-4; D possibly corresponds to TRBD1 (6 bases). The V gene's germline CDR1 is GTSNPN and CDR2 SVGIG (reference sequence). The CDR3 is made up of 18 amino acids. Trimming removed 1 base from V and 5 bases from J, with 23 bases in between. CDR3 region: CAWSASLISGATNEKLFF. The CDR3 region has the DNA TGTGCCTGGAGTGCTTCACTGATTTCAGGGGCCACCAATGAAAAACTGTTTTTT.

This chain uses TRBV2 with TRBJ2-3; a possible D gene is TRBD2 (5 bases). CDR1 is SNHLY, CDR2 FYNNEI, per germline. The V gene lost 3 bases and the J gene lost 5 bases, with 9 bases spanning the gap. The CDR3 runs 13 residues. The CDR3 nucleotides are TGTGCCAGCAGTGAGCGGGTCCGAGATACGCAGTATTTT. This codes for CASSERVRDTQYF.

The chain couples TRBV21-1 to TRBJ2-5; the D segment call TRBD1 is taken from the table without a DNA check. TRBV21-1 counts as a pseudogene. The CDR3 is 15 amino acids. This CDR3 is CASLESGTDQETQYF. The CDR3 region has the DNA TGTGCCAGCCTGGAATCCGGGACAGACCAAGAGACCCAGTACTTC.

This clone was seen only once. This rearrangement joins TRBV2 to TRBJ2-5, with 15 bases fitting TRBD2. Germline trimming cut 6 bases from V and 2 bases from J; bases unmatched to any gene: 7. CDR1 SNHLY and CDR2 FYNNEI come from the germline V gene. The CDR3 has 17 amino acids. The CDR3 DNA sequence: TGTGCCAGCAGGTGGACTAGCGGGGGGGGGATTCAAGAGACCCAGTACTTC. The encoded protein is CASRWTSGGGIQETQYF.

This clone appeared a single time. The chain employs TRBV7-9 and TRBJ1-1, with D unresolved. From germline, CDR1 is SEHNR and CDR2 FQNEAQ (reference sequence). V lost 3 bases and J 3 bases, leaving 14 bases between the germline ends. CDR3 length: 15 amino acids. DNA of the CDR3: TGTGCCAGCAGCTTGGGATCCGGACGGGACACTGAAGCTTTCTTT. Translating it yields CASSLGSGRDTEAFF.

V usage is TRBV7-9 and J usage is TRBJ2-7, with D perhaps matching TRBD2 (6 bases). Germline V gene lookup returns CDR1 SEHNR and CDR2 FQNEAQ (reference sequence). This CDR3 has 15 amino acids. Trimming left V 1 base short and J 6 bases short, with 16 bases between. Here the CDR3 reads CASSLDSVSRGEQYF. CDR3 in DNA: TGTGCCAGCAGCTTAGATTCCGTCTCGCGGGGCGAGCAGTACTTC.

CDR3 loop: CASTRDRIPNTEAFF. CDR3 sequence (DNA): TGTGCCAGTACCCGGGACAGGATCCCTAACACTGAAGCTTTCTTT. This chain uses TRBV19 with TRBJ1-1; TRBD1 matches at 8 bases. The CDR3 totals 15 residues. Trimming took 7 bases from V and 2 from J; bases not matched to a gene: 9. Per germline, CDR1 LNHDA and CDR2 SQIVND (reference sequence).

The V gene is TRBV11-2, the J gene TRBJ2-5, with a weak D call TRBD2 (6 bases). The germline CDR1 and CDR2 sequences are SGHAT and FQNNGV. The CDR3 has 14 residues. The V end was cut by 5 bases, the J end by 5 bases, with 15 bases between. The CDR3 region is CASSPSRGRETQYF. The CDR3 DNA is TGTGCCAGCAGCCCGTCGCGGGGTCGGGAGACCCAGTACTTC.

This clone showed up just once. The gene calls are TRBV9 and TRBJ1-4; D is possibly TRBD1 (5 bases). CDR1 and CDR2 (germline): SGDLS, YYNGEE. The CDR3 contains 15 residues. The germline V and J ends were trimmed by 0 bases and 0 bases, with 6 bases remaining between them. CDR3 sequence: CASSVGGATNEKLFF. CDR3 in DNA: TGTGCCAGCAGCGTAGGGGGGGCAACTAATGAAAAACTGTTTTTT.

This chain uses TRBV29-1 with TRBJ2-3; possible D gene TRBD1, 5 bases. V was shortened by 7 bases and J by 5 bases, with 13 bases between the two germline ends. This CDR3 contains 12 residues. Looked up from germline, CDR1 is SQVTM and CDR2 is ANQGSEA. CDR3 protein: CSGGRTGDTQYF. CDR3 bases: TGCAGCGGGGGCAGGACCGGAGATACGCAGTATTTT.

The V call is TRBV2, the J call TRBJ2-1; a possible D gene is TRBD1 (6 bases). Germline CDR1 and CDR2: SNHLY and FYNNEI. V lost 7 bases and J lost 2, with 15 bases in between. The CDR3 loop spans 15 amino acids. The CDR3 reads CASTGVEKPYNEQFF. CDR3 nucleotide sequence: TGTGCCAGCACAGGGGTCGAGAAGCCCTACAATGAGCAGTTCTTC.

V usage is TRBV9 and J usage is TRBJ1-3; unclear D gene. The CDR3 loop spans 15 amino acids. Trimming shortened V by 1 base and J by 2 bases, and 10 bases separated the two germline ends. Germline V gene data show CDR1 as SGDLS and CDR2 as YYNGEE. As DNA, the CDR3 is TGTGCCAGCAGCGTACTGGGGTCTGCTGGAAACACCATATATTTT. Its translation: CASSVLGSAGNTIYF.

V is TRBV4-1 and J is TRBJ1-6; TRBD1 might be the D (5 bases). Germline V CDR1 and CDR2: MGHRA, YSYEKL. This CDR3 contains 16 residues. The V end lost 5 bases, the J end lost 0 bases, and 11 bases lay between the germline ends. The CDR3 DNA sequence: TGCGCCAGCAGCGGACACGCGAGCTCCTATAATTCACCCCTCCACTTT. Protein sequence: CASSGHASSYNSPLHF.

The rearrangement uses TRBV15 and TRBJ1-1; D perhaps matches TRBD1 (5 bases). Trimming took 4 bases from V and 1 from J, leaving 10 bases between them. Looked up from germline, CDR1 is LNHNV and CDR2 is YYDKDF (reference sequence). The CDR3 runs to 14 residues. The CDR3 loop is CATSNLGQNTEAFF. Here the CDR3 DNA reads TGTGCCACCAGCAACCTCGGACAGAACACTGAAGCTTTCTTT.